This T cell receptor beta chain was sequenced during a study of cytomegalovirus exposure and HLA in healthy donors (dated by TCRdb to 2016 to 2017). For the wider study: An earlier analysis of roughly 500 of the donors reported 250 to 300 Gb of sequence data and some 100 million unique TCR beta sequences from around 200 million T cells. Both class I and class II loci were covered by HLA typing, at four-digit resolution. Genome-wide SNP genotypes for about three fifths of the 666 donors were used in a later genetic analysis, which treated that subset as a discovery cohort. Using immunosequencing, the study profiled T cell repertoires from 500 to 800 subjects and related those repertoires to cytomegalovirus serostatus. About five DR-DQ haplotypes were treated as single units for association and clustering because of strong linkage in the cohort. A separate validation cohort of 100 to 150 different subjects was used in addition to the 666-subject first cohort. Donor age, sex, ethnicity and CMV serostatus were compiled alongside the repertoire data. A later analysis re-analyzed previously published TCR beta repertoires from roughly 600 donors and added high-resolution HLA genotyping to study TCR occurrence patterns. An early release covering some 640 HLA-typed donors comprised about 310 gigabases of sequencing data and tens of millions of unique TCR sequences. Among roughly 370 genotyped donors of the cohort, an average of about 240,000 unique TCR beta nucleotide sequences were sequenced per donor, roughly 18% of them non-productive. In the later analysis, no new phenotypic data were used to find candidate immune exposures; instead, reliance was placed on TCR beta sequences and their occurrence across donors. In an earlier analysis of 587 of the donors, high-throughput TCR beta sequencing was used to judge whether each TCR beta V gene segment behaved as functional or pseudogenic. The study was designed to test whether signatures of past pathogen exposure could be identified by cataloging public T cell receptors. The study combined high-throughput TCR immunosequencing, statistical association of individual TCRs with disease status, and machine learning to predict cytomegalovirus infection status. Every discovery cohort repertoire had been produced on one sequencing platform. Of the 350 to 450 genotyped donors, roughly 80% were placed in the genetic ancestry cluster associated with self-reported Caucasian donors. Typing coverage differed by locus: A, B, C, DRB1 and DQB1 were typed in roughly 620-640 donors, DQA1 in 522, DPA1 in around 580, and DPB1 in 472.

Libraries came from the immunoSEQ multiplex PCR assay. For the multiplex PCR, a mixture combining 60 forward primers for TCR Vbeta segments and 13 reverse primers for TCR Jbeta segments was used. The CDR3 region of rearranged TCR beta genes was amplified from genomic DNA with a multiplex PCR assay. Amplified TCR beta libraries were sequenced as 87-base-pair reads on the Illumina HiSeq System. The source study handled its data this way. A later analysis counted approximately 74 million unique TCR beta chains across the 500 to 850 repertoires, and around 9.9 million of these chains were shared by at least two donors. Raw reads were error-corrected and collapsed into unique sequences by a nearest-neighbor algorithm in which closely related sequences were merged to remove PCR and sequencing errors. CDR3 sequences were aligned to IMGT reference sequences to assign V, D and J gene segments. For a sequence to be retained, a match of at least six nucleotides to both a V gene segment and a J gene segment was required. Rearrangements were called productive when the CDR3 lacked stop codons and stayed in frame with V and J; all others were non-productive. CDR3 was defined by IMGT convention, running from the second conserved V-encoded cysteine to the conserved J-encoded phenylalanine. Sequences without an unambiguous match to a single V gene segment were excluded from the earlier analysis of a few hundred of the donors. In an earlier analysis of roughly 500 of the donors, V segments were called functional above 56.7% productive rearrangements and were called segregating when the between-donor standard deviation exceeded 5%. A statistical classification framework was built for diagnosing cytomegalovirus status from the catalog of TCR beta chain sequences. In a later analysis, TCR nucleotide sequences were compared against IMGT/GENE-DB human TR gene sequences so that V and J genes could be assigned. Using the TCRdist pipeline, a later analysis assigned CDR3 sequences along with most-parsimonious VDJ recombination scenarios. In a later analysis, each TCR beta chain was defined by its CDR3 amino acid sequence together with its V-gene family, and reads lacking a unique V-gene family were excluded. As a way to deal with suspected cross-contamination and a sequencing artifact, a later analysis dropped more than 500 nucleotide sequences that were highly shared and had low generation probability. In a later analysis, a clonal expansion index for each public chain was calculated from normalized within-repertoire ranks of inferred template counts. Generation probabilities in a later analysis came from a VDJ recombination model fitted to out-of-frame rearrangements, and those results were checked against IGoR. Hypergeometric tests were used in a later analysis to score TCR-TCR, TCR-HLA and TCR-CMV co-occurrence, with a repertoire-size bias correction applied to the TCR pairs. A later analysis estimated false discovery rates by permuting HLA or CMV assignments 20 times. A later analysis grouped co-occurring TCRs with DBSCAN, adding TCRdist sequence similarity when clustering within HLA-allele-positive subsets. For co-occurrence clustering, repertoires with fewer than 30,000 or more than 120,000 public chains were excluded, along with 4 to 6 repertoires with anomalous nucleotide sharing. TCRdb retrieved this table from immuneACCESS and kept in-frame rearrangements only. Not all clones are present; in checked studies, unresolved V genes account for under half, and no reason is known for the remainder. V and J calls and clone size are copied from that table; D and trimming were computed from the DNA. The sample data list approximately 150,000 clones, and around two thirds of these were observed just once. The ten largest account for about 1.8% of the sample.

Study-wide conclusions, independent of this receptor: Most CMV-associated TCR beta chains appeared to be HLA-restricted in a later analysis, and the HLA associations seemed to be driven largely by CMV exposure. Correlated functional status among segregating V segments might be attributable to linkage disequilibrium, but an unknown experimental factor could not be ruled out. Immune exposure information for the cohort was limited to CMV serostatus. This cohort had only TCR beta chains sequenced, and the lack of alpha or paired-chain data limited which features could be detected. In a later analysis, the rate of TCR association differed among HLA loci, with DRB1 alleles having the most associated TCRs and HLA-C alleles having the fewest. In both the original and validation cohorts, the classifier was reported to diagnose cytomegalovirus status with high specificity and sensitivity. In a later analysis, HLA-associated TCR beta chains were found to be more clonally expanded and to have lower generation probabilities than equally common non-associated chains. In a later genetic analysis, fewer N-insertions in productive TCRs were reported among donors in an Asian-associated ancestry cluster than the approximately 670-donor mean. A later analysis associated 17,000 or so TCR beta sequences with specific HLA alleles at a false discovery rate of 0.05. Roughly uniform sequencing depth across donors was assumed in presence/absence analyses, although this assumption may not hold. An association between a missense DCLRE1C variant and V-gene and J-gene trimming of TCR beta chains was found in a later genetic analysis and replicated in an independent cohort. It was suggested by the authors that the approach could potentially be generalized to other disease states and immunological phenotypes. In vitro tests confirmed that a few of the cytomegalovirus-associated TCR beta chains recognize cytomegalovirus antigens. A further reported finding was that TCR beta sequences accurately predicted the HLA-A and HLA-B alleles for most subjects in the first cohort. Some IMGT-functional V segments, including TRBV6-2 and TRBV6-3, could not be told apart with the 87-base-pair reads, so those segments were excluded. Over 15 rarely observed V segments, including chromosome 9 orphons, were excluded from the earlier analysis of several hundred of the donors because counts were too low. The study gave a list of under 200 TCR beta chains associated with cytomegalovirus. An earlier analysis of approximately 530 of the donors showed that most TCR beta V segments appeared in productive rearrangements either about 87% or about 30% of the time, which broadly matched IMGT annotations. Assigning TCR associations to individual alleles was difficult when HLA alleles, especially DR and DQ, strongly co-occurred. Because HLA typing was missing for some donors at each locus, association tests included only the typed subset. While some public TCRs were present in many individuals, most TCR sequences turned up only very rarely across donors. The sequencing pipeline was judged likely to have produced a cluster of highly shared sequence variants as a technical artifact. In a later analysis, several top co-occurrence clusters were reported to appear linked to parvovirus B19, influenza, CMV and Epstein-Barr virus.

A single count supports this clone. Its antigen remains undetermined. Base quality data are lacking; no much larger clone is found one base away. The CDR3 spans 15 residues, from the cysteine through the phenylalanine. The CDR3 DNA has 45 bases and is translated from base 1. Relative to germline, V is 0 bases shorter and J is 1 base shorter, with 12 bases between their ends. Taken from the germline V gene, the CDR1 and CDR2 loops are SQVTM and ANQGSEA. The cohort comprised hundreds of healthy bone marrow donors. At the time of sampling, every cohort member was nominally healthy, though immune exposures that went unrecorded were likely present. The donor tested CMV seronegative, placing the donor among the 350 to 400 seronegative members of the cohort. A peripheral blood sample was provided by each donor, and peripheral blood mononuclear cells were used for TCR beta sequencing. The Qiagen DNeasy Blood Extraction Kit was used to extract genomic DNA from the blood cell samples.

The V and J genes are TRBV29-1 and TRBJ1-2, with no confidently assigned D gene. This sequence originates from a male donor in good health and CMV-seronegative. Sequencing was carried out using PBMCs. The encoded CDR3 is CSVEDVKTGNYGYTF. The DNA sequence is given as TGCAGCGTTGAAGACGTGAAGACGGGTAACTATGGCTACACCTTC. The variable domain in full, with residues beyond the CDR3 obtained from the reference TRBV29-1 and TRBJ1-2 genes, is SAVISQKPSRDICQRGTSLTIQCQVDSQVTMMFWYRQQPGQSLTLIATANQGSEATYESGFVIDKFPISRPNLTFSTLTVSNMSPEDSSIYLCSVEDVKTGNYGYTFGSGTRLTVV.